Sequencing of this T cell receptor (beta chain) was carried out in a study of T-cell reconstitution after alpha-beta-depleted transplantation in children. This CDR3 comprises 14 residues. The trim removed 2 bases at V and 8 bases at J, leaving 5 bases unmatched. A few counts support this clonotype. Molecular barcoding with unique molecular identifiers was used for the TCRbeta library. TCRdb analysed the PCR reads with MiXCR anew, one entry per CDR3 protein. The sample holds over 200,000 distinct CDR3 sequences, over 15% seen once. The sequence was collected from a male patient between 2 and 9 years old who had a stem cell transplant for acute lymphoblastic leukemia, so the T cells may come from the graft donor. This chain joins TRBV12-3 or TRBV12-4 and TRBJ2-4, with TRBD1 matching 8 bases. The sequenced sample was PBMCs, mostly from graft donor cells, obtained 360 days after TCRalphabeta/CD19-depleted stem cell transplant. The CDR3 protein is CASSLMQGADIQYF. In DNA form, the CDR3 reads TGTGCCAGCAGTTTAATGCAGGGGGCAGACATTCAGTACTTC.